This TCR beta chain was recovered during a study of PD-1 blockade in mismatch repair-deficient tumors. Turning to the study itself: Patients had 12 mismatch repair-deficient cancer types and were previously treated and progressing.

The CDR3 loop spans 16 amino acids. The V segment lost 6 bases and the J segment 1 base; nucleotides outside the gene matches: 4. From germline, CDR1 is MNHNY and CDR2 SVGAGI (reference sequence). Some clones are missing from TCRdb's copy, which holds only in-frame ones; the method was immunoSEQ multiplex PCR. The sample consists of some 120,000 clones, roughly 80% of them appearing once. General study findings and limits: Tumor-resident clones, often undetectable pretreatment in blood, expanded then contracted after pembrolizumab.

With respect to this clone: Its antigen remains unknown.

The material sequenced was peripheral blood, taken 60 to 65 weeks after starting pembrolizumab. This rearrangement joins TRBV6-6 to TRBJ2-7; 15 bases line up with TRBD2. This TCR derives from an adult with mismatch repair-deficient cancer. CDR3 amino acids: CASRPGLAGGSYEQYF. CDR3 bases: TGTGCCAGCAGACCCGGACTAGCGGGAGGGTCCTACGAGCAGTACTTC.